This TCR beta chain was documented in a study of T cells expressing NK-cell markers. CDR1 and CDR2 (germline): SGHRS, YFSETQ. There are 14 residues in the CDR3. Overall study findings and caveats: The HCMV specificity of the expanded NKG2C+ T cell clones stayed unresolved. Of the CD8+ T cell pool in several donors, about 1.0-8% was accounted for by dominant NKG2C+ clonotypes. Dominance of the CD3+CD56-NKG2C+ fraction by these clonotypes also held in several donors.

Note on this clonotype: Its antigen is unknown.

As the method of synthesis, 5'RACE template switching with UMIs yielded TCR beta cDNA. TCRdb re-analyzed the 5' RACE reads; it lists each CDR3 protein once, without DNA. Recorded for this sample: 500,000 to 600,000 distinct CDR3 sequences. The sequencing sample was made of blood T cells: a sorted CD56 or NKG2C T cell subset, CD4+ or CD8+ T cells, or bulk PBMC T cells (not recorded which). This TCR came from a man aged 18 to 29 in good health. The J gene is TRBJ2-1, the V gene TRBV5-1. CDR3 sequence: CASRGITPYNEQFF.